The text below deals with one T cell receptor (beta chain). Its antigen remains unidentified. One base away there is no much larger clone; base qualities are not given. The cohort was made up of 500 to 800 healthy bone marrow donors. At the time of sampling, all cohort members were nominally healthy, though unrecorded immune exposures were likely present. The donor was CMV seropositive and was included in the group of approximately 300 seropositive cohort members. A peripheral blood sample was provided by each donor, and peripheral blood mononuclear cells were used for TCR beta sequencing. Genomic DNA was extracted from the blood cell samples with the Qiagen DNeasy Blood Extraction Kit. Libraries were constructed by the immunoSEQ multiplex PCR assay. For the multiplex PCR, a mixture combining 60 forward primers for TCR Vbeta segments and 13 reverse primers for TCR Jbeta segments was used. The CDR3 region of rearranged TCR beta genes was amplified from genomic DNA with a multiplex PCR assay. The Illumina HiSeq System was used to sequence the amplified TCR beta libraries as 87-base-pair reads. The original pipeline was this. A later analysis counted 75 million to 100 million unique TCR beta chains across the 650 to 700 repertoires, and around 9.9 million of these chains were shared by at least two donors. To remove PCR and sequencing errors, raw reads were error-corrected and collapsed into unique sequences using a nearest-neighbor algorithm that merged closely related sequences. V, D and J gene segments were assigned by aligning CDR3 sequences to IMGT reference sequences. For a sequence to be retained, at least a six-nucleotide match to both a V gene segment and a J gene segment was required. Rearrangements were called productive when the CDR3 lacked stop codons and stayed in frame with V and J; all others were non-productive. Following IMGT convention, CDR3 was defined as the stretch from the second conserved V-encoded cysteine to the conserved J-encoded phenylalanine. The earlier analysis of 500 to 750 of the donors excluded any sequence lacking an unambiguous match to a single V gene segment. In an earlier analysis of roughly 600 of the donors, a V segment was called functional when productive rearrangements were above 56.7%, and segregating when the standard deviation between donors exceeded 5%. A statistical classification framework was developed to diagnose cytomegalovirus status using the catalog of TCR beta chain sequences. In a later analysis, V and J genes were assigned by comparing TCR nucleotide sequences against IMGT/GENE-DB human TR gene sequences. In a later analysis, CDR3 sequences and most-parsimonious VDJ recombination scenarios were assigned using the TCRdist pipeline. In a later analysis, each TCR beta chain was defined by its CDR3 amino acid sequence together with its V-gene family, and reads without a unique V-gene family were excluded. In a later analysis, 450 to 600 highly shared, low-generation-probability nucleotide sequences were removed to address suspected cross-contamination and a sequencing artifact. For each public chain, a later analysis derived a clonal expansion index from normalized ranks of inferred template counts within each repertoire. A later analysis computed generation probabilities with a VDJ recombination model fitted to out-of-frame rearrangements, and checked the results against IGoR. Hypergeometric tests were used in a later analysis to score TCR-TCR, TCR-HLA and TCR-CMV co-occurrence, with a repertoire-size bias correction applied to the TCR pairs. To estimate false discovery rates, a later analysis permuted the HLA or CMV assignments 20 times. In a later analysis, co-occurring TCRs were grouped with DBSCAN, and TCRdist sequence similarity was added when clustering was performed within HLA-allele-positive subsets. For co-occurrence clustering, repertoires with fewer than 30,000 or more than 120,000 public chains were excluded, along with several repertoires with anomalous nucleotide sharing. The table was pulled from immuneACCESS by TCRdb, which kept in-frame rearrangements only. Such tables lose some clones; where checked, under half of the loss comes from unresolved V genes, and the rest has no known cause. Clone size and V and J calls were adopted from that table, with D and trimming inferred from the DNA. Across this sample there are 99,000 or so clones, with 60% to 85% seen only once. 7.5% to 10% of the sample is held by the ten biggest clonotypes.

The CDR3 spans 15 residues, from the cysteine through the phenylalanine. Kept here is only the CDR3 DNA, which spans 45 bases and is read in frame from base 1. The germline V gene sets CDR1 to MNHEY and CDR2 to SVGAGI. V gives up 6 bases and J gives up 0 bases, and the segment between their germline ends measures 13 bases. These data come from a study of cytomegalovirus exposure and HLA in healthy donors (TCRdb year 2017). Describing the broader study: According to an earlier analysis of 587 of the donors, 150 million to 200 million T cells yielded 117 million unique TCR beta sequences and roughly 280 Gb of sequence data. An early release covering approximately 600 HLA-typed donors comprised about 300 gigabases of sequencing data and about 90 million unique TCR sequences. Among the approximately 400 genotyped donors, about 83% belonged to the genetic ancestry cluster associated with self-reported Caucasian donors. The study aimed to test whether cataloging public T cell receptors could reveal signatures of past pathogen exposure. Using immunosequencing, the study profiled T cell repertoires from around 680 subjects and related those repertoires to cytomegalovirus serostatus. Along with the roughly 700-subject first cohort, a separate validation cohort of 120 different subjects was used. To predict cytomegalovirus infection status, the study brought together high-throughput TCR immunosequencing, statistical association of individual TCRs with disease status, and machine learning. In a later analysis, previously published TCR beta repertoires from 666 donors were re-analyzed and high-resolution HLA genotyping was added so that TCR occurrence patterns could be studied. The later analysis used no new phenotypic data to find candidate immune exposures, relying instead on TCR beta sequences and their occurrence across donors. An earlier analysis of several hundred of the donors applied high-throughput TCR beta sequencing to assess whether each TCR beta V gene segment acted as functional or pseudogenic. Donor age, sex, ethnicity and CMV serostatus were collected together with the repertoire data. Genome-wide SNP genotypes for about 65% of the roughly 700 donors were used in a later genetic analysis, which treated that subset as a discovery cohort. All discovery cohort repertoires had been generated using a single sequencing platform. Class I and class II HLA loci were covered by the typing at four-digit resolution. The number of donors typed differed by locus, with roughly 629-640 for A, B, C, DRB1 and DQB1, more than 500 for DQA1, 600 to 610 for DPA1, and some 450 for DPB1. About five DR-DQ haplotypes were treated as single units for association and clustering because of strong linkage in the cohort. Across approximately 400 genotyped donors of the cohort, an average of approximately 200,000 unique TCR beta nucleotide sequences per donor were sequenced, and around 20% of those sequences were non-productive. Overall study results and their limits: In a later analysis, about 17,000 TCR beta sequences were associated with specific HLA alleles at a false discovery rate of 0.05. When HLA alleles, especially DR and DQ, strongly co-occurred, attributing TCR associations to individual alleles was difficult. Roughly 17 rarely observed V segments, including chromosome 9 orphons, were excluded from the earlier analysis of just under 600 of the donors because counts were too low. The 87-base-pair reads could not distinguish some IMGT-functional V segments, including TRBV6-2 and TRBV6-3, so those segments were excluded. A later analysis found that HLA-associated TCR beta chains were more clonally expanded and had lower generation probabilities than equally common non-associated chains. Only TCR beta chains were sequenced in this cohort, and the absence of alpha or paired-chain data limited detectable features. A further reported finding was that TCR beta sequences accurately predicted the HLA-A and HLA-B alleles for most subjects in the first cohort. Roughly uniform sequencing depth across donors was assumed in presence/absence analyses, although this assumption may not hold. It was suggested by the authors that the approach could potentially be generalized to other disease states and immunological phenotypes. In a later analysis, several top co-occurrence clusters were reported to appear linked to parvovirus B19, influenza, CMV and Epstein-Barr virus. A cluster of highly shared sequence variants was judged likely to be a technical artifact of the sequencing pipeline. V-gene and J-gene trimming of TCR beta chains was associated with a missense DCLRE1C variant in a later genetic analysis, and the association was replicated in an independent cohort. Cytomegalovirus status was reported to be diagnosed by the classifier with high specificity and sensitivity in both the original and validation cohorts. A later analysis found that TCR association rates varied across HLA loci, with DRB1 alleles showing the most associated TCRs and HLA-C alleles the fewest. In vitro tests confirmed that a few of the cytomegalovirus-associated TCR beta chains recognize cytomegalovirus antigens. In a later genetic analysis, fewer N-insertions in productive TCRs were reported among donors in an Asian-associated ancestry cluster than the roughly 700-donor mean. An earlier analysis of approximately 590 of the donors showed that most TCR beta V segments appeared in productive rearrangements either about 87% or about 30% of the time, which broadly matched IMGT annotations. Correlated functional status among segregating V segments might be attributable to linkage disequilibrium, but an unknown experimental factor could not be ruled out. In a later analysis, most CMV-associated TCR beta chains were found to appear HLA-restricted, with HLA associations seemingly driven largely by CMV exposure. HLA typing was unavailable for some donors at each locus, so association tests used only the typed subset. In the study, 150 to 200 TCR beta chains were listed as associated with cytomegalovirus. Most TCR sequences were observed very rarely across donors, whereas some public TCRs were present in many individuals. For the cohort, immune exposure information was limited to CMV serostatus.

The sequence derives from a woman in her 40s in good health and CMV-seropositive. This receptor chain uses TRBV6-5 and TRBJ2-3; tentative D gene TRBD1, with 6 bases matching. Sequencing was carried out using PBMCs. CDR3 loop: CASSTGRYSTDTQYF. The DNA reads TGTGCCAGCAGCACAGGGCGCTATAGCACAGATACGCAGTATTTT.